The 11 T cell receptor beta chains given below trace back to one sample, sequenced in a study of shared clonotypes between healthy human individuals. Profiled with immunoSEQ multiplex PCR; TCRdb holds only in-frame clones, not every one. The table shows roughly 2.5 million clones, with around nine tenths occurring only once. Source material: naive CD4+ T cells sorted from blood. Subset indicated: CD45RA+ positively selected. The receptors come from a young man in good health.

The chain carries TRBV18 and TRBJ2-3, with 9 positions matching TRBD1. Unmatched junction bases numbered 7, after V lost 6 bases and J lost 3 bases. Per the germline V gene, CDR1 is KGHSH and CDR2 is LQKENI. This CDR3 region has 15 residues. The DNA of the CDR3 is TGTGCCAGCTCTCAAGGGACAGGGTGGACAGATACGCAGTATTTT. This translates into CASSQGTGWTDTQYF.

In this sample, this clone turned up once. The chain joins TRBV28 to TRBJ1-5; possible D gene TRBD1, 5 bases. This CDR3 contains 16 residues. The V end was cut by 6 bases, the J end by 0 bases, with 15 bases between. Looked up from germline, CDR1 is MDHEN and CDR2 is SYDVKM. CDR3 in amino acids: CASRTNDRYSNQPQHF. The CDR3 bases are TGTGCCAGCAGAACTAACGACAGATATAGCAATCAGCCCCAGCATTTT.

Of note for this clone: The sample has other DNA sequences that encode this CDR3 too. The rearrangement uses TRBV2 and TRBJ1-4; D is ambiguous. The V end was cut by 7 bases, the J end by 7 bases, with 10 bases between. Germline V gene sequence: CDR1 SNHLY, CDR2 FYNNEI. The CDR3 runs 12 residues. CDR3 nucleotides: TGTGCCAGCAACGGAGGGAGTGAAAAACTGTTTTTT. This sequence encodes CASNGGSEKLFF. The complete variable domain, with remaining parts taken from reference TRBV2 and TRBJ1-4, reads EPEVTQTPSHQVTQMGQEVILRCVPISNHLYFYWYRQILGQKVEFLVSFYNNEISEKSEIFDDQFSVERPDGSNFTLKIRSTKLEDSAMYFCASNGGSEKLFFGSGTQLSVL.

This clone was recorded only once. This chain connects TRBV15 to TRBJ2-7; TRBD1 matches at 7 bases. The CDR3 has 15 amino acids. The ends lost 5 bases at V and 0 bases at J; junction bases unmatched: 7. Germline lookup yields CDR1 LNHNV and CDR2 YYDKDF (reference sequence). In nucleotides, the CDR3 is TGTGCCACCAGCTCACAGGGGAAGAGCTCCTACGAGCAGTACTTC. Its translation is CATSSQGKSSYEQYF. Drawing the rest from reference TRBV15 and TRBJ2-7, the complete variable domain is DAMVIQNPRYQVTQFGKPVTLSCSQTLNHNVMYWYQQKSSQAPKLLFHYYDKDFNNEADTPDNFQSRRPNTSFCFLDIRSPGLGDTAMYLCATSSQGKSSYEQYFGPGTRLTVT.

The CDR3 loop is CASSLSGQNYNEQFF. The CDR3 nucleotides are TGTGCCAGCAGCTTGTCGGGACAGAACTACAATGAGCAGTTCTTC. This chain joins TRBV5-5 and TRBJ2-1, with 7 bases that match TRBD1. The CDR3 length is 15 residues. V shed 1 base, J shed 3 bases, and the junction held 4 bases outside the gene matches. Per the germline V gene, CDR1 is SGHKS and CDR2 is YYEKEE (reference sequence).

This chain links TRBV5-1 with TRBJ2-3; D might be TRBD1 (5 bases). The germline V gene has CDR1 SGHRS and CDR2 YFSETQ. The CDR3 sequence is 14 residues long. Trimming took 5 bases from V and 6 from J, leaving 16 bases between them. The CDR3 protein is CASRLDMVADTQYF. Written as DNA, the CDR3 is TGCGCCAGCAGGCTGGACATGGTGGCGGATACGCAGTATTTT.

The J gene is TRBJ1-2, the V gene TRBV6-5; no reliable D call. V shed 8 bases and J shed 4 bases, with 8 bases lying between them. Germline values: CDR1 MNHEY, CDR2 SVGAGI. The length of the CDR3 is 11 residues. CDR3 sequence: CASGSFYGYTF. CDR3 DNA: TGTGCCAGCGGATCTTTCTATGGCTACACCTTC.

The chain joins TRBV5-1 to TRBJ1-3, with unresolved D. Per germline, CDR1 SGHRS and CDR2 YFSETQ. V lost 0 bases and J 4 bases, leaving 11 bases between the germline ends. The CDR3 contains 15 residues. The CDR3 region has the DNA TGCGCCAGCAGCTTGGCCCCAGTTGCCGGAAACACCATATATTTT. Encoded protein: CASSLAPVAGNTIYF.

The chain couples TRBV7-2 to TRBJ2-5, with D possibly matching TRBD1 (5 bases). CDR3 length equals 15 residues. Per the germline V gene, CDR1 is SGHTA and CDR2 is FQGNSA. V was cut by 3 bases and J by 4 bases, with 15 bases left in between. The CDR3 region has the DNA TGTGCCAGCAGCTTGCAAGGGGCGCTGGGAGAGACCCAGTACTTC. Amino acids: CASSLQGALGETQYF.

The chain uses TRBV19 and TRBJ1-4; D not certain. V was trimmed by 6 bases and J by 8 bases, leaving 13 bases between them. Germline CDR1 is LNHDA and CDR2 is SQIVND (reference sequence). CDR3 size: 13 residues. The CDR3 DNA reads as TGTGCCAGTAGGAGGCTAGGCGGAGAAAAACTGTTTTTT. This translates into CASRRLGGEKLFF.

Note on this clone: This same CDR3 is encoded by further DNA sequences in the sample. The chain recombines TRBV10-1 with TRBJ2-3, with D unresolved. Looked up from germline, CDR1 is WNHNN and CDR2 is SYGVQD (reference sequence). V lost 0 bases and J 1 base, leaving 5 bases between the germline ends. CDR3 size: 14 residues. The CDR3 is CASSESRGTDTQYF. CDR3 bases: TGCGCCAGCAGTGAGTCTCGGGGCACAGATACGCAGTATTTT.